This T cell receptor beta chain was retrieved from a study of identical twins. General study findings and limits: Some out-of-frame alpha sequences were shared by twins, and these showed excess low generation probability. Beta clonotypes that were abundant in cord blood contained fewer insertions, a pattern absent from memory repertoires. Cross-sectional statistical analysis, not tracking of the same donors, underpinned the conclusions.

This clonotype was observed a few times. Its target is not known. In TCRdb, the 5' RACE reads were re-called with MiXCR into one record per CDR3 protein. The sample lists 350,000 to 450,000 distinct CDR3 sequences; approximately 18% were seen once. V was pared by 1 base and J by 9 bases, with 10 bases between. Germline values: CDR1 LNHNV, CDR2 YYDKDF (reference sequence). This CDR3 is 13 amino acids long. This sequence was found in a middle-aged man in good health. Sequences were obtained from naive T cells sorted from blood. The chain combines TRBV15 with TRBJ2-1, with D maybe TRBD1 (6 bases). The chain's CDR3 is CATSRGQVSEQFF. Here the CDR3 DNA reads TGTGCCACCAGCAGAGGACAGGTCAGTGAGCAGTTCTTC. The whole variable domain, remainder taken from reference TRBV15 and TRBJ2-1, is DAMVIQNPRYQVTQFGKPVTLSCSQTLNHNVMYWYQQKSSQAPKLLFHYYDKDFNNEADTPDNFQSRRPNTSFCFLDIRSPGLGDTAMYLCATSRGQVSEQFFGPGTRLTVL.